A single T cell receptor beta chain is shown here with its context. Peripheral blood came from all dose cohorts at three timepoints. Repertoires were generated with immunoSEQ multiplex PCR, while TCRdb's copy carries only in-frame clones and drops some. Of roughly 62,000 clones listed, around 84% were seen once; the top ten hold 4.7%. V dropped 1 base and J dropped 2 bases, with 8 bases sitting between them. Germline V lookup: CDR1 SGHVS, CDR2 FNYEAQ. The CDR3 covers 14 residues. The sample is drawn from a study of OX40 agonist ivuxolimab in advanced cancers. The V call is TRBV7-6, the J call TRBJ2-5, with D maybe TRBD2 (5 bases). The specimen was CD4+ or CD8+ T cells sorted from blood, collected in a trial of the OX40 agonist ivuxolimab. The clonotype comes from an adult with an advanced solid tumor such as melanoma, head and neck, liver or kidney cancer. The CDR3 DNA follows: TGTGCCAGCAGCTTAGGACCGGGGCAAGAGACCCAGTACTTC. Amino acids: CASSLGPGQETQYF.